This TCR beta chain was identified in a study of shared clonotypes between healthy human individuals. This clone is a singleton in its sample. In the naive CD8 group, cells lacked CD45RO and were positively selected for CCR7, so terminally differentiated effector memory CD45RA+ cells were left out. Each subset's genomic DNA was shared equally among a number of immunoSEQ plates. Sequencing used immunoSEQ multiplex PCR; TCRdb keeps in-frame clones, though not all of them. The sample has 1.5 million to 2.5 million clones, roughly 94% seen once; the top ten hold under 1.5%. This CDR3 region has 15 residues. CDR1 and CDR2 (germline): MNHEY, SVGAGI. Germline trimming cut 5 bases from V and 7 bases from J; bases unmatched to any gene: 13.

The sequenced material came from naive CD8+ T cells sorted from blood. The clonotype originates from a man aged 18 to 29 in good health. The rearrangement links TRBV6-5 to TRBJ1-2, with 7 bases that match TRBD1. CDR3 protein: CASSPRTGEVSGYTF. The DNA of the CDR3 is TGTGCCAGCAGTCCGCGGACAGGAGAGGTTTCTGGCTACACCTTC.